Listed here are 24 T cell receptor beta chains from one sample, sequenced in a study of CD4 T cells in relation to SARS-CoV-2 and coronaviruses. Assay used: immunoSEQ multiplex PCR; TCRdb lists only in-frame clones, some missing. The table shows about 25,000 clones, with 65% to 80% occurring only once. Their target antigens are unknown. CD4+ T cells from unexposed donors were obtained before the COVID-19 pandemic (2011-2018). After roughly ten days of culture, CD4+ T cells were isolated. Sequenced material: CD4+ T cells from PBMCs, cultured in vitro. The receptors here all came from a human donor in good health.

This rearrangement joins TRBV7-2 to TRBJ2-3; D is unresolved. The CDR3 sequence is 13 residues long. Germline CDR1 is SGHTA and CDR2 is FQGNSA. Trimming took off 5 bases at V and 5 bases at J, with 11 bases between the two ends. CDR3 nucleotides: TGTGCCAGCAGCCCGTTTGTGAGAGATACGCAGTATTTT. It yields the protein CASSPFVRDTQYF. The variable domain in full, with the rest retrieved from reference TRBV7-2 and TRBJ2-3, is GAGVSQSPSNKVTEKGKDVELRCDPISGHTALYWYRQSLGQGLEFLIYFQGNSAPDKSGLPSDRFSAERTGGSVSTLTIQRTQQEDSAVYLCASSPFVRDTQYFGPGTRLTVL.

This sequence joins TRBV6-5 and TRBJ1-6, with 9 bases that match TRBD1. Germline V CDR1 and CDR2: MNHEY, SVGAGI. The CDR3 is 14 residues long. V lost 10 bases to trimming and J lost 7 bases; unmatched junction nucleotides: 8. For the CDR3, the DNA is TGTGCCACCGAGACAGGGGGGTTAAATTCACCCCTCCACTTT. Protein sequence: CATETGGLNSPLHF.

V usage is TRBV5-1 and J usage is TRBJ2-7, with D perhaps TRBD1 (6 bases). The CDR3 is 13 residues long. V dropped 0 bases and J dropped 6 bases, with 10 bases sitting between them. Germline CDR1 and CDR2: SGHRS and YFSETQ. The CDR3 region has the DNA TGCGCCAGCAGCTTGGAACAGGGTGGCGAGCAGTACTTC. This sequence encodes CASSLEQGGEQYF. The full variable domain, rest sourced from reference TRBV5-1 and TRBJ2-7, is KAGVTQTPRYLIKTRGQQVTLSCSPISGHRSVSWYQQTPGQGLQFLFEYFSETQRNKGNFPGRFSGRQFSNSRSEMNVSTLELGDSALYLCASSLEQGGEQYFGPGTRLTVT.

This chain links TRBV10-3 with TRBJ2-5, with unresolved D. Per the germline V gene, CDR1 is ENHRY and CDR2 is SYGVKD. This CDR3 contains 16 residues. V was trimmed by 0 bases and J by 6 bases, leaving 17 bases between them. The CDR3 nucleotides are TGTGCCATCAGTGAGTCCGAGGCAGCCCCACGGCAGACCCAGTACTTC. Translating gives CAISESEAAPRQTQYF.

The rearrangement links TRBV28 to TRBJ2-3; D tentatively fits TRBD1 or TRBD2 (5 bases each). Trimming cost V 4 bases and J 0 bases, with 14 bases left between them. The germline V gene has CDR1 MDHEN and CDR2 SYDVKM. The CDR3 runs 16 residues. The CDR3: CASSSPRGGSTDTQYF. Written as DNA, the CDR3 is TGTGCCAGCAGTTCACCCCGTGGGGGTAGCACAGATACGCAGTATTTT.

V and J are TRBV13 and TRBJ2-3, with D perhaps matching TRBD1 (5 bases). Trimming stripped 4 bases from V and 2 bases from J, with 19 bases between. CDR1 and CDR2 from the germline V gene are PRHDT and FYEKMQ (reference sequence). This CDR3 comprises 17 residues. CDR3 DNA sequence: TGTGCCAGCAGCTCTAGTGGGTGGACAAGCCCCACAGATACGCAGTATTTT. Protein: CASSSSGWTSPTDTQYF.

CDR3 DNA sequence: TGTGCTAGTGGTTTGCAGGGGGCGTTAGGAAACACCATATATTTT. This translates into CASGLQGALGNTIYF. The chain couples TRBV12-5 to TRBJ1-3; TRBD1 matches 8 bases. Germline CDR1 LGHNT, CDR2 FRNRAP. Trimming took 2 bases from V and 4 from J; bases not matched to a gene: 4. CDR3 length: 15 residues.

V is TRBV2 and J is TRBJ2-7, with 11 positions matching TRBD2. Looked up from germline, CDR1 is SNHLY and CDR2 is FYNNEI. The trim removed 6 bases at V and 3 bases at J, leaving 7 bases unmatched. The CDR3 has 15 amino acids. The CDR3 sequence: CASRPGLAAFYEQYF. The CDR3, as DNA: TGTGCCAGCAGACCGGGACTAGCGGCCTTCTACGAGCAGTACTTC.

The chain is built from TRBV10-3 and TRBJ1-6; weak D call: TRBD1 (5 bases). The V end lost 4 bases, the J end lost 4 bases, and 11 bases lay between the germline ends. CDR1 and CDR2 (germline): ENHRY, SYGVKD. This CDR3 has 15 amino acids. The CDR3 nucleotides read TGTGCCATCAGTGGATCCGACAGTTATAATTCACCCCTCCACTTT. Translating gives CAISGSDSYNSPLHF.

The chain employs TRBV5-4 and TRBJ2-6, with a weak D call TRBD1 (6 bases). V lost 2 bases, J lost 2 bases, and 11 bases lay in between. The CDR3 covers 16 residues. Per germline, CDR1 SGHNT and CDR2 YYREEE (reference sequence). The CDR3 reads CASSFYRVTGANVLTF. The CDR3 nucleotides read TGTGCCAGCAGCTTCTACAGGGTGACTGGGGCCAACGTCCTGACTTTC. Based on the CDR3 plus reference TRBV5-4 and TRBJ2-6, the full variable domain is ETGVTQSPTHLIKTRGQQVTLRCSSQSGHNTVSWYQQALGQGPQFIFQYYREEENGRGNFPPRFSGLQFPNYSSELNVNALELDDSALYLCASSFYRVTGANVLTFGAGSRLTVL.

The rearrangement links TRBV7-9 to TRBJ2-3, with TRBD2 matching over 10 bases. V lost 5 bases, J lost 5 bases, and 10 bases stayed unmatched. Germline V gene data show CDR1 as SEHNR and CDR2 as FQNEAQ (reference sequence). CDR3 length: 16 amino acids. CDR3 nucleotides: TGTGCCAGCAGCCGGACTAGCGGAGATTTAGGAGATACGCAGTATTTT. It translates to CASSRTSGDLGDTQYF.

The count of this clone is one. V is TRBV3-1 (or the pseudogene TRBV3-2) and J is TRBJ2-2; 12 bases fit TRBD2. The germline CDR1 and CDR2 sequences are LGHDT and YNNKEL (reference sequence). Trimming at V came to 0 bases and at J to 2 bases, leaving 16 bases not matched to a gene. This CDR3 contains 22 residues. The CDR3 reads CASSQEGRLAGAPIINTGELFF. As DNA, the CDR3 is TGTGCCAGCAGCCAAGAAGGAAGACTAGCGGGGGCCCCGATAATAAACACCGGGGAGCTGTTTTTT.

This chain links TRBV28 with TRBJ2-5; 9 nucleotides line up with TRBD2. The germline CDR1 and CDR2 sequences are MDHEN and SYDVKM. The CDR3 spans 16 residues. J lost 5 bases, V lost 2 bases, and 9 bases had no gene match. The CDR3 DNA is TGTGCCAGCAGTTTAATAGGCGGGGGGGTCGCGGAGACCCAGTACTTC. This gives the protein CASSLIGGGVAETQYF.

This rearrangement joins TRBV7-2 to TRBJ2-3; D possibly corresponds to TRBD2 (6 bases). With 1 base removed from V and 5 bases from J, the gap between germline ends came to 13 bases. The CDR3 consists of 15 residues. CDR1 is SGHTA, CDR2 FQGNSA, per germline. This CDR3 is CASSLGASVRDTQYF. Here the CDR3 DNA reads TGTGCCAGCAGCTTAGGGGCTAGCGTTAGAGATACGCAGTATTTT.

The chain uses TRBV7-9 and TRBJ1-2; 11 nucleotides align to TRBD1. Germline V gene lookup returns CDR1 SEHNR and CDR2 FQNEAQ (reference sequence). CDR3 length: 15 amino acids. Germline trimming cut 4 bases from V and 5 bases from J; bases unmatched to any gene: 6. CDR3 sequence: CASSSRTGGEYGYTF. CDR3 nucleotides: TGTGCCAGCAGCTCCAGGACAGGGGGCGAGTATGGCTACACCTTC.

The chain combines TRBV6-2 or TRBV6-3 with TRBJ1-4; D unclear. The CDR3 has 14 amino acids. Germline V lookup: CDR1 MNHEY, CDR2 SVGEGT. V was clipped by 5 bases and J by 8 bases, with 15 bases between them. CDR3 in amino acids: CASSNDGRGEKLFF. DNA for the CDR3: TGTGCCAGCAGTAACGACGGGCGAGGAGAAAAACTGTTTTTT.

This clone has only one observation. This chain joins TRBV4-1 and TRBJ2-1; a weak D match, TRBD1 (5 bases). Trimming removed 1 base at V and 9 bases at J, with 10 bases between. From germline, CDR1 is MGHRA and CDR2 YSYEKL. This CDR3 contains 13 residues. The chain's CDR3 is CASSQGSRAEQFF. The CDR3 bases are TGCGCCAGCAGCCAAGGCTCCAGGGCTGAGCAGTTCTTC.

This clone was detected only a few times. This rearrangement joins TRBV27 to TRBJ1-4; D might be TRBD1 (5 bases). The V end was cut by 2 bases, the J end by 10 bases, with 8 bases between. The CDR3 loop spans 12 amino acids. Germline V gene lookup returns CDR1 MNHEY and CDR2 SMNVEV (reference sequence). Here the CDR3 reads CASSLDGGKLFF. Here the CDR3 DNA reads TGTGCCAGCAGTTTAGACGGGGGAAAACTGTTTTTT.

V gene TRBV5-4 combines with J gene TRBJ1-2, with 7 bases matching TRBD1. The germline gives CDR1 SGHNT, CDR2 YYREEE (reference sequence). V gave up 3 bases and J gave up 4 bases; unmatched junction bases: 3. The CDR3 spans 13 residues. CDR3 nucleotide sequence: TGTGCCAGCAGCTCAGGGACAGTCTATGGCTACACCTTC. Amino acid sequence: CASSSGTVYGYTF.

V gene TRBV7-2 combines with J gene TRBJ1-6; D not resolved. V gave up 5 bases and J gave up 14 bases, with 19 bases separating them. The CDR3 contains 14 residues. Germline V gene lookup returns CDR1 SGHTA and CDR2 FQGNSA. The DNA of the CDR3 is TGTGCCAGCAGCGTGAACCTGGGCGATCTTACCCTCCACTTT. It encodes CASSVNLGDLTLHF.

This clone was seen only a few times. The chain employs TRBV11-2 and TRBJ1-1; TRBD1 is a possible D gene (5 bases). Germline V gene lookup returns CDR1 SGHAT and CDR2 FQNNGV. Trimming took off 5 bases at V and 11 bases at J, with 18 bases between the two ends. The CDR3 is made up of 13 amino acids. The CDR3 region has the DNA TGTGCCAGCAGCAACCTGGGGACTTGGCTGGCTTTCTTT. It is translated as CASSNLGTWLAFF.

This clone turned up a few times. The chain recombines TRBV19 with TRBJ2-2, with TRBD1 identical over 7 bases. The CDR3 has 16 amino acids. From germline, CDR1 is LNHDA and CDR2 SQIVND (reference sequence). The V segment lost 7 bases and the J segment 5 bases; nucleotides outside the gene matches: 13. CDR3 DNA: TGTGCCAGTACCCAGACAGGGAAGGGTTTTACCGGGGAGCTGTTTTTT. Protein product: CASTQTGKGFTGELFF.

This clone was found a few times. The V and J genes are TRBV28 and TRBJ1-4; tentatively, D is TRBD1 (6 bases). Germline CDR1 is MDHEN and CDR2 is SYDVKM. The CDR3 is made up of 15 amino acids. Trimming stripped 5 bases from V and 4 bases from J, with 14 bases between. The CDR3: CASSLAGTSNEKLFF. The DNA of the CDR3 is TGTGCCAGCAGTCTGGCCGGGACAAGTAATGAAAAACTGTTTTTT.

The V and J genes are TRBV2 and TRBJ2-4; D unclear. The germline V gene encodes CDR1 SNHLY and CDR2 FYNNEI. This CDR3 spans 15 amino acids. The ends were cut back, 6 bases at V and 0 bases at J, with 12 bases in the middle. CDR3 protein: CASREDPIAKNIQYF. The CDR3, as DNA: TGTGCCAGCAGAGAGGACCCTATAGCCAAAAACATTCAGTACTTC.